Shown below are 17 T cell receptor beta chains from a single sample sequenced in a study of T cell responses to AZD1222 COVID-19 vaccine (TCRdb year 2021). Sample time point, as interpreted from the label and publication: about 28 days (+/-7) after the second vaccine dose. Libraries were prepared through the immunoSEQ multiplex PCR assay. Entries here come from immuneACCESS through TCRdb and include only in-frame sequences with V and J called. Some clones fail to appear in such tables; in the studies checked, an unresolved V gene covers under half of the shortfall, and the cause of the remainder is unknown. This sample comprises some 180,000 clones, 70% to 90% of them detected only once. The ten largest make up around 0.99% of the sample. Sequencing was performed on peripheral blood, taken 28 days after the second AZD1222 dose. The receptors originated from an adult who received the AZD1222 COVID-19 vaccine.

The V gene is TRBV11-2, the J gene TRBJ2-7; D is perhaps TRBD1 (6 bases). V was trimmed by 4 bases and J by 4 bases, leaving 17 bases between them. The CDR3 spans 15 residues. CDR1 and CDR2 (germline): SGHAT, FQNNGV. In DNA, the CDR3 is TGTGCCAGCAGCTCCTATTCAGGGGCAGAATACGAGCAGTACTTC. It translates to CASSSYSGAEYEQYF.

The V and J genes are TRBV19 and TRBJ2-7; D is perhaps TRBD2 (6 bases). V shed 3 bases and J shed 1 base, with 19 bases lying between them. This CDR3 region has 17 residues. The V gene's germline CDR1 is LNHDA and CDR2 SQIVND (reference sequence). CDR3 region: CASSIASGGPVSYEQYF. DNA of the CDR3: TGTGCCAGTAGTATCGCGTCCGGAGGGCCCGTATCCTACGAGCAGTACTTC.

This clone was detected once. CDR3 sequence (DNA): TGCGCCAGCAGCCAAGGAAATTTGGACAGGGACTACGAGCAGTACTTC. It yields the protein CASSQGNLDRDYEQYF. This sequence joins TRBV4-1 and TRBJ2-7, with 8 bases matching TRBD1. The CDR3 is made up of 16 amino acids. V lost 1 base and J lost 3; bases outside the gene matches: 8. Germline CDR1 is MGHRA and CDR2 is YSYEKL.

The gene calls are TRBV6-5 and TRBJ1-1; D gene unclear. The CDR3 length is 14 residues. CDR1 and CDR2 (germline): MNHEY, SVGAGI. Deletions cut 5 bases from V and 0 bases from J, with 10 bases between. The CDR3 is CASSRSSLNTEAFF. In nucleotides, the CDR3 is TGTGCCAGCAGTCGTAGCTCGTTGAACACTGAAGCTTTCTTT.

A few counts support this clone. CDR3: CASSPQGGGYEQYF. DNA for the CDR3: TGTGCCAGCTCACCACAAGGGGGCGGGTACGAGCAGTACTTC. The genes are TRBV18 and TRBJ2-7; TRBD1 aligns across 7 bases. J lost 4 bases, V lost 1 base, and 4 bases had no gene match. Looked up from germline, CDR1 is KGHSH and CDR2 is LQKENI. This CDR3 contains 14 residues. Full variable domain (rest looked up from reference TRBV18 and TRBJ2-7): NAGVMQNPRHLVRRRGQEARLRCSPMKGHSHVYWYRQLPEEGLKFMVYLQKENIIDESGMPKERFSAEFPKEGPSILRIQQVVRGDSAAYFCASSPQGGGYEQYFGPGTRLTVT.

The CDR3 region is CASSQGRDGSYEQYF. The CDR3 DNA sequence: TGTGCCAGCAGCCAGGGCCGGGACGGCTCCTACGAGCAGTACTTC. J is TRBJ2-7 and V is TRBV7-7, with D possibly called TRBD1 or TRBD2 (5 bases each). This CDR3 contains 15 residues. Trimming took 5 bases from V and 0 from J, leaving 14 bases between them. CDR1 SSHAT and CDR2 FNYEAQ come from the germline V gene (reference sequence).

V gene TRBV6-1 combines with J gene TRBJ1-1; no reliable D call. The germline V gene has CDR1 MNHNS and CDR2 SASEGT. V lost 1 base to trimming and J lost 9 bases, with 12 bases between them. The CDR3 has 13 amino acids. CDR3 residues: CASSEGARSKAFF. The CDR3 DNA is TGTGCCAGCAGTGAAGGGGCCCGATCCAAAGCTTTCTTT.

The chain joins TRBV2 to TRBJ2-7; 7 nucleotides agree with TRBD1. This CDR3 spans 14 amino acids. Germline CDR1 and CDR2: SNHLY and FYNNEI. The ends lost 7 bases at V and 2 bases at J; junction bases unmatched: 8. The CDR3 nucleotides read TGTGCCAGCACCCAACAGGGGCCTACCTACGAGCAGTACTTC. Its translation is CASTQQGPTYEQYF.

The CDR3: CATSDLPQRQGEDQPQHF. For the CDR3, the DNA is TGTGCCACCAGTGATTTGCCCCAGAGACAGGGAGAGGATCAGCCCCAGCATTTT. The V gene is TRBV24-1, the J gene TRBJ1-5, with 7 bases identical to TRBD1. The CDR3 covers 18 residues. Germline CDR1 and CDR2: KGHDR and SFDVKD. The V and J ends lost 0 bases and 5 bases, in that order; junction bases with no gene match: 12.

The rearrangement joins TRBV9 to TRBJ2-7, with D possibly matching TRBD1 (6 bases). CDR1 is SGDLS and CDR2 is YYNGEE in the germline V gene. V lost 4 bases to trimming and J lost 0 bases, with 11 bases between them. The CDR3 spans 14 residues. The CDR3 sequence is CASSPQTGSYEQYF. CDR3 DNA: TGTGCCAGCAGCCCCCAGACAGGCTCCTACGAGCAGTACTTC.

The chain has TRBV27 and TRBJ2-7, with TRBD2 identical over 9 bases. In germline, CDR1 is MNHEY, CDR2 SMNVEV (reference sequence). Trimming removed 3 bases from V and 3 bases from J; junction bases left unmatched: 6. The CDR3 totals 15 residues. CDR3 loop: CASSFGGGAYYEQYF. The CDR3 DNA reads as TGTGCCAGCAGTTTTGGCGGGGGGGCCTACTACGAGCAGTACTTC.

CDR3 DNA: TGTGCCAGCAGCTTGCCGGGACAGGGGGCCTACGAGCAGTACTTC. Encoded protein: CASSLPGQGAYEQYF. This chain joins TRBV5-4 and TRBJ2-7; 11 bases are shared with TRBD1. The CDR3 loop spans 15 amino acids. In germline, CDR1 is SGHNT, CDR2 YYREEE (reference sequence). V lost 1 base to trimming and J lost 2 bases; unmatched junction nucleotides: 2.

The V gene is TRBV7-9, the J gene TRBJ2-2, with TRBD1 as a possible D gene (5 bases). The CDR3 consists of 18 residues. V was clipped by 1 base and J by 0 bases, with 15 bases between them. The germline V gene encodes CDR1 SEHNR and CDR2 FQNEAQ (reference sequence). Here the CDR3 reads CASSLGSRGRSNTGELFF. CDR3 DNA: TGTGCCAGCAGCTTAGGGTCAAGGGGCAGATCGAACACCGGGGAGCTGTTTTTT.

This chain uses TRBV19 with TRBJ1-1; D uncertain. CDR1 is LNHDA and CDR2 is SQIVND in the germline V gene (reference sequence). Trimming shortened V by 5 bases and J by 6 bases, and 10 bases separated the two germline ends. The CDR3 contains 12 residues. CDR3 nucleotide sequence: TGTGCCAGTAGTCCTCTAAAATCTGAAGCTTTCTTT. Encoded protein: CASSPLKSEAFF.

The chain has TRBV4-3 and TRBJ2-1; D is unclear. The CDR3 extends over 16 amino acids. Germline V gives CDR1 LGHNA, CDR2 YSLEER. The V end was cut by 0 bases, the J end by 3 bases, with 12 bases between. The CDR3 sequence: CASSQDFGKDYNEQFF. The DNA for the CDR3 is TGCGCCAGCAGCCAAGACTTCGGCAAGGACTACAATGAGCAGTTCTTC.

The chain combines TRBV14 with TRBJ1-1; possibly TRBD1 for D (5 bases). CDR1 and CDR2 from the germline V gene are SGHDN and FVKESK. The CDR3 is 11 residues long. Trimming took off 8 bases at V and 3 bases at J, with 7 bases between the two ends. The CDR3: CASRGDTEAFF. The CDR3 bases are TGTGCCAGCCGGGGGGACACTGAAGCTTTCTTT. The complete variable domain, with remaining parts taken from reference TRBV14 and TRBJ1-1, reads EAGVTQFPSHSVIEKGQTVTLRCDPISGHDNLYWYRRVMGKEIKFLLHFVKESKQDESGMPNNRFLAERTGGTYSTLKVQPAELEDSGVYFCASRGDTEAFFGQGTRLTVV.

The chain combines TRBV5-1 with TRBJ1-3; no clear D. Germline V gene sequence: CDR1 SGHRS, CDR2 YFSETQ. V lost 4 bases and J 0 bases, leaving 14 bases between the germline ends. This CDR3 spans 16 amino acids. The CDR3 DNA reads as TGCGCCAGCAGCCCGGGATACACGAGCTCTGGAAACACCATATATTTT. Residues: CASSPGYTSSGNTIYF.